Given below is one T cell receptor beta chain in context. The CDR3 totals 17 residues. J was trimmed by 7 bases and V by 0 bases; bases with no gene match: 13. From germline, CDR1 is MGHRA and CDR2 YSYEKL. This record comes from a study of shared clonotypes between healthy human individuals. The assay was immunoSEQ multiplex PCR, and TCRdb's table has in-frame clones only and misses some. The sample holds roughly 530,000 clones, about 96% seen once. Material: naive CD4+ T cells sorted from blood. Subset denoted: CD45RA+ positively selected. The chain links TRBV4-1 to TRBJ1-2, with 8 positions matching TRBD1. This receptor was obtained from a young woman in good health. The CDR3 DNA is TGCGCCAGCAGCCAAGATCTGCTTGGACAGGGAGTGGGTGGCTACACCTTC. Translation gives CASSQDLLGQGVGGYTF.